This passage covers 10 T cell receptor beta chains from one sample sequenced in a study of T cell responses to AZD1222 COVID-19 vaccine. Profiled with immunoSEQ multiplex PCR; TCRdb holds only in-frame clones, not every one. The sample holds over 100,000 clones, around 87% seen once. The sequencing used peripheral blood, collected on day 0 of AZD1222 vaccination. The receptors derive from an adult in good health.

The chain links TRBV28 to TRBJ1-2; D is uncertain. V dropped 4 bases and J dropped 8 bases, with 14 bases sitting between them. Germline V gives CDR1 MDHEN, CDR2 SYDVKM. This CDR3 is 13 amino acids long. In nucleotides, the CDR3 is TGTGCCAGCAGTTCCACCCACTTTCGAGGCTACACCTTC. It specifies CASSSTHFRGYTF.

The chain joins TRBV11-2 to TRBJ2-4, with D perhaps TRBD1 (5 bases). The CDR3 covers 15 residues. The germline V and J ends were trimmed by 5 bases and 6 bases, with 17 bases remaining between them. CDR1 and CDR2 (germline): SGHAT, FQNNGV. CDR3 coding DNA: TGTGCCAGCAGCCCAGTGAAAGGGGCTCCAAACATTCAGTACTTC. Translated, it gives CASSPVKGAPNIQYF.

The V and J genes are TRBV27 and TRBJ2-7; no clear D. Germline V CDR1 and CDR2: MNHEY, SMNVEV (reference sequence). The CDR3 is 15 residues long. V shed 0 bases and J shed 5 bases, with 14 bases lying between them. This chain's CDR3 is CASSLSISGPNEQYF. CDR3 nucleotides: TGTGCCAGCAGTTTATCTATTTCCGGGCCGAACGAGCAGTACTTC.

The chain couples TRBV18 to TRBJ2-2; perhaps TRBD1 as D (5 bases). V lost 3 bases and J lost 0, with 11 bases in between. This CDR3 has 16 amino acids. Per the germline V gene, CDR1 is KGHSH and CDR2 is LQKENI. The CDR3 here is CASSPRAGPNTGELFF. CDR3 coding DNA: TGTGCCAGCTCACCCCGGGCAGGGCCGAACACCGGGGAGCTGTTTTTT.

The chain carries TRBV11-2 and TRBJ2-7, with D perhaps TRBD1 (5 bases). V dropped 5 bases and J dropped 2 bases, with 13 bases sitting between them. CDR3 size: 14 residues. In germline, CDR1 is SGHAT, CDR2 FQNNGV. The CDR3 bases are TGTGCCAGCAGCCCAGGGTTGGGGACCTACGAGCAGTACTTC. Translating it yields CASSPGLGTYEQYF.

The V gene is TRBV18, the J gene TRBJ1-6; D not certain. This CDR3 spans 13 amino acids. Germline V gives CDR1 KGHSH, CDR2 LQKENI. Trimming shortened V by 2 bases and J by 8 bases, and 7 bases separated the two germline ends. CDR3 DNA sequence: TGTGCCAGCTCACCAACGTGGGATTCACCCCTCCACTTT. It specifies CASSPTWDSPLHF.

This chain uses TRBV6-2 or TRBV6-3 with TRBJ2-5; D not resolved. This CDR3 region has 14 residues. V was cut by 4 bases and J by 5 bases, with 14 bases left in between. The V gene's germline CDR1 is MNHEY and CDR2 SVGEGT. CDR3 DNA sequence: TGTGCCAGCAGTTTGGCCCCGCTGAGGGAGACCCAGTACTTC. It codes for CASSLAPLRETQYF.

The chain employs TRBV3-1 (or the pseudogene TRBV3-2) and TRBJ1-2; D unclear. CDR3 length equals 13 residues. V was shortened by 6 bases and J by 6 bases, with 14 bases between the two germline ends. Germline CDR1 and CDR2: LGHDT and YNNKEL (reference sequence). In DNA, the CDR3 is TGTGCCAGCAGACAAAATGACGGAAATGGCTACACCTTC. This encodes CASRQNDGNGYTF.

Worth noting for this clone: One end of the junction is discordant with germline, which a read error may explain. This chain links TRBV29-1 with TRBJ1-2; D is possibly TRBD1 (6 bases). This CDR3 is built from 12 residues. Germline assignment: CDR1 SQVTM and CDR2 ANQGSEA. The CDR3 DNA is TGCAGCGCTGAACAGGGTTGGGTTGGCTACACCTTC. It yields the protein CSAEQGWVGYTF.

The V and J genes are TRBV9 and TRBJ2-2, with D perhaps given as TRBD1 or TRBD2 (5 bases each). V lost 4 bases, J lost 4 bases, and 11 bases lay in between. The V gene's germline CDR1 is SGDLS and CDR2 YYNGEE. The CDR3 has 14 amino acids. The CDR3 bases are TGTGCCAGCAGCCCCTCCGGGACCACCGGGGAGCTGTTTTTT. This sequence encodes CASSPSGTTGELFF.